Sequencing of this TCR beta chain was carried out in a study of T cell responses to AZD1222 COVID-19 vaccine (dated by TCRdb to 2020 to 2023). Context from the whole study: AZD1222 recipients given second doses at about 4 weeks or at about 12 weeks were pooled, since spike-specific TCR depth and breadth were not found to differ between the two schedules. A total of under 250 trial participants underwent TCR sequencing, of whom 207 had received two doses of AZD1222 and approximately 25 had received two doses of the MenACWY control vaccine. Enrollment into the trials was organized by age into subgroups of 18-55, 56-69 and 70-plus years, and those subgroups contained roughly 150, 30 and 60 TCR-sequenced participants, respectively.

The CDR3 regions of human TCRbeta chains were subjected to immunosequencing. On the authors' methods: Repertoire TCRs were checked for matches against a reference library of SARS-CoV-2-specific TCRs that had been generated using the MIRA antigen-specificity platform. Breadth was defined as the fraction of unique TCRs that were SARS-CoV-2-associated. Depth was defined as the fraction of total T cells that were SARS-CoV-2-associated. Using the MIRA data, each spike-specific TCR was mapped to the spike region that the TCR reacts to and placed in a CD4 or CD8 class. Log10-transformed breadth and depth values were compared by one-way ANOVA with Sidak's multiple comparisons tests. Not all clones reach the TCRdb copy of this immuneACCESS table, which keeps in-frame sequences only. Checked studies attribute under half of the gap to unresolved V genes and leave the rest unexplained. D and trimming were read from the DNA, whereas the V and J calls and clone size are those reported in that table. This sample comprises 100,000 to 130,000 clones, around nine tenths of them detected only once. The ten top clones hold approximately 22% of the sample.

A distance of 17 bases separates the germline ends of V and J, which lose 4 bases and 13 bases respectively. CDR1 and CDR2 are read off the germline V gene as SGHTA and FQGNSA. The CDR3 numbers 14 residues from cysteine through phenylalanine. Of all the DNA, just the CDR3 is kept, 42 bases in frame from base 1. The time point label for this specimen denotes: baseline before first vaccination. Vaccinee samples were obtained from the UK trials COV001 and COV002, which included a single-blind randomized controlled phase 2/3 trial of AZD1222 (ChAdOx1 nCoV-19) in healthy adults. For TCRbeta chain sequencing, PBMC samples from trial participants were taken at day 0 and at day 28 after the second dose. With respect to this clone: The specificity of this receptor is unknown. No much larger clonotype is one base removed from it; base qualities were not supplied.

Here is what the overall study found, with its caveats: After two AZD1222 doses, spike-specific TCR breadth and depth were significantly higher than at day 0 and than in MenACWY recipients. Most participants were white British and females outnumbered males, and the authors suggested that clonal diversity may have been underestimated. Vaccine-associated CD4 TCRs spanned the whole spike protein, with dominant responses in regions 160-218 and 743-854. Reportedly, close to half of the unique spike-specific TCRs recognized epitopes lying outside the regions that are mutated in the B.1.351 and B.1.1.7 variants. The 56-69-year group was small, and its depth increase did not reach significance, likely because of low power. Conclusions about previously exposed vaccinees are limited, since just six AZD1222 recipients were seropositive for SARS-CoV-2 at baseline. Because no samples from the day 14 peak response were available, repertoires could be characterized only after the peak T cell response.

Sequencing used peripheral blood, obtained on day 0 of AZD1222 vaccination. The source of this sequence is an adult in good health. The chain employs TRBV7-2 and TRBJ1-6, and the D gene may be TRBD1, 5 bases matching. The DNA is as follows: TGTGCCAGCAGCTCCCCCGGGGCCAATTTGCCCCTCCACTTT. Its protein product is CASSSPGANLPLHF.